The 9 T cell receptor beta chains reported below all come from one sample, sequenced in a study of TIL therapy for anti-PD-1-resistant metastatic lung cancer. Time point noted: pre-treatment sample, taken before nivolumab and TIL therapy. The libraries were made with immunoSEQ v3. Only in-frame clones appear in the TCRdb table, and some are missing; sequencing was by immunoSEQ multiplex PCR. The data show about 46,000 clones, 70% to 90% seen once. Here the sequenced sample was blood, taken at baseline. These receptors originate from a person between 25 and 80 years old with non-small cell lung cancer.

In nucleotides, the CDR3 is TGCGCCAGCAGCTTGTTTGGCAGGGAAGAGACCCAGTACTTC. Its protein product is CASSLFGREETQYF. The chain joins TRBV5-1 to TRBJ2-5; weak D call: TRBD1 (5 bases). Germline V gene data show CDR1 as SGHRS and CDR2 as YFSETQ. This CDR3 spans 14 amino acids. Trimming took 1 base from V and 3 from J, leaving 10 bases between them.

This clone occurred a few times. This rearrangement joins TRBV19 to TRBJ1-2; D perhaps matches TRBD1 (5 bases). V dropped 6 bases and J dropped 5 bases, with 16 bases sitting between them. The CDR3 runs 14 residues. CDR1 is LNHDA and CDR2 is SQIVND in the germline V gene (reference sequence). The DNA of the CDR3 is TGTGCCAGTAGCGACGGCCAAAGGGGATATGGCTACACCTTC. Its translation is CASSDGQRGYGYTF.

The CDR3 nucleotides are TGTGCCAGCAGGAGTCAGGGGGCTGGAGATCAGCCCCAGCATTTT. Translated, it gives CASRSQGAGDQPQHF. V usage is TRBV28 and J usage is TRBJ1-5; 8 positions match TRBD1. J was trimmed by 5 bases and V by 6 bases; bases with no gene match: 9. Looked up from germline, CDR1 is MDHEN and CDR2 is SYDVKM. This CDR3 has 15 residues. Based on the CDR3 plus reference TRBV28 and TRBJ1-5, the full variable domain is DVKVTQSSRYLVKRTGEKVFLECVQDMDHENMFWYRQDPGLGLRLIYFSYDVKMKEKGDIPEGYSVSREKKERFSLILESASTNQTSMYLCASRSQGAGDQPQHFGDGTRLSIL.

The rearrangement uses TRBV18 and TRBJ2-5; 9 nucleotides line up with TRBD1. Per the germline V gene, CDR1 is KGHSH and CDR2 is LQKENI. The ends lost 3 bases at V and 3 bases at J; junction bases unmatched: 2. The CDR3 runs 14 residues. In DNA form, the CDR3 reads TGTGCCAGCTCACCGGGACAGGGTAAAGAGACCCAGTACTTC. It specifies CASSPGQGKETQYF.

The CDR3 DNA follows: TGTGCCACCAGTGATACAGGGGTAGAGACCCAGTACTTC. Translation gives CATSDTGVETQYF. The V call is TRBV24-1, the J call TRBJ2-5; 7 positions agree with TRBD1. V dropped 3 bases and J dropped 4; count of bases not matched to a gene: 1. The germline V gene encodes CDR1 KGHDR and CDR2 SFDVKD. This CDR3 contains 13 residues.

The CDR3 bases are TGTGCCAGCAGCGTAGCAGGGGCTAATGAAAAACTGTTTTTT. Protein product: CASSVAGANEKLFF. The chain employs TRBV9 and TRBJ1-4; possibly TRBD1 for D (6 bases). The CDR3 loop spans 14 amino acids. Germline loops: CDR1 SGDLS, CDR2 YYNGEE. The V end was cut by 0 bases, the J end by 3 bases, with 6 bases between.

This clone was counted once. This chain joins TRBV11-2 and TRBJ2-5, with 11 nucleotides matching TRBD2. Trimming took 3 bases from V and 1 from J; bases not matched to a gene: 10. Germline V gene lookup returns CDR1 SGHAT and CDR2 FQNNGV. This CDR3 contains 18 residues. The CDR3 coding sequence is TGTGCCAGCAGCTTTCCCACCACTAGCGGGGGCCTCCAAGAGACCCAGTACTTC. Amino acid sequence: CASSFPTTSGGLQETQYF.

CDR3 amino acids: CASSLSYPGQGGVEQFF. In DNA form, the CDR3 reads TGTGCCAGCAGTTTATCCTACCCGGGACAGGGGGGTGTTGAGCAGTTCTTC. V and J are TRBV27 and TRBJ2-1; 11 positions match TRBD1. Trimming took 0 bases from V and 9 from J; bases not matched to a gene: 10. CDR3 size: 17 residues. CDR1 is MNHEY and CDR2 is SMNVEV in the germline V gene (reference sequence).

The chain joins TRBV20-1 to TRBJ1-2, with 7 bases identical to TRBD1. The CDR3 loop spans 15 amino acids. The germline V gene has CDR1 DFQATT and CDR2 SNEGSKA (reference sequence). With 3 bases clipped from V and 4 bases from J, the junction kept 11 bases outside the gene matches. CDR3 sequence (DNA): TGCAGTGCTAGTAGACAGGGCCCAAGGGGCTATGGCTACACCTTC. This codes for CSASRQGPRGYGYTF.